This TCR beta chain was sequenced in a study of T cells after yellow fever vaccination. In the study overall: Where fractions had low cell numbers, libraries were prepared from them with the SMART-Seq v4 Ultra Low Input RNA kit. Study-level findings and limits: Clones that expanded after primary vaccination mostly reappeared after the booster (roughly 95% CD4, about 91% CD8). There was a possibility that FACS-sorted repertoires contained abundant clonotypes contaminating from the bulk population.

Germline loops: CDR1 SEHNR, CDR2 FQNEAQ (reference sequence). The CDR3 contains 12 residues. V was cut by 5 bases and J by 7 bases, with 9 bases left in between. Ten or more counts support this clonotype. As yet, its antigen is unknown. TCRdb itself ran the 5' RACE reads through MiXCR, one entry per CDR3 protein. The sample has 550,000 or so distinct CDR3 sequences, roughly a fifth seen once; the top ten hold roughly 13%. The clonotype was recovered from a young man who received the YFV17D yellow fever vaccine. Sequences were derived from PBMCs, sampled 15 days after the yellow fever booster vaccination. The chain links TRBV7-9 to TRBJ2-1, with D unresolved. CDR3 nucleotides: TGTGCCAGCAGCAAAACCAGGAATGAGCAGTTCTTC. Translation: CASSKTRNEQFF. The complete variable domain, with remaining parts taken from reference TRBV7-9 and TRBJ2-1, reads DTGVSQNPRHKITKRGQNVTFRCDPISEHNRLYWYRQTLGQGPEFLTYFQNEAQLEKSRLLSDRFSAERPKGSFSTLEIQRTEQGDSAMYLCASSKTRNEQFFGPGTRLTVL.